Ten or more counts support the clone carrying this TCR beta chain. What it recognizes is unknown. The sample comes from a study of T cell repertoires in cytomegalovirus infection. Study as a whole: Public signatures in TCR beta pointed to CMV infection and matching HLA type.

TCRdb re-derived calls from the reads in MiXCR, one entry per CDR3 protein. Counted here are tens of thousands of distinct CDR3 sequences, under 4.5% occurring once; the ten biggest clones make up approximately 20%. V was pared by 3 bases and J by 6 bases, with 13 bases between. The CDR3 has 14 amino acids. CDR1 and CDR2 (germline): SEHNR, FQNEAQ (reference sequence). Findings of the study overall: Cumulative public TCR beta family frequency identified CMV carriers with the relevant HLA. The ex vivo response showed dominance by HLA-C-restricted CMV-specific TCR beta clonotypes.

This receptor was obtained from a human donor in good health (CMV status not recorded). Some clones in this sample may be carry-over from other donors' samples. The chain has TRBV7-9 and TRBJ2-3, with a possible D match to TRBD2 (6 bases). The sequencing sample was made of PBMCs. The CDR3 sequence: CASSFDTAGDTQYF. The CDR3 bases are TGTGCCAGCAGCTTTGACACCGCGGGGGATACGCAGTATTTT. Full variable domain (missing parts from reference TRBV7-9 and TRBJ2-3): DTGVSQNPRHKITKRGQNVTFRCDPISEHNRLYWYRQTLGQGPEFLTYFQNEAQLEKSRLLSDRFSAERPKGSFSTLEIQRTEQGDSAMYLCASSFDTAGDTQYFGPGTRLTVL.